The rows below give T cell receptor beta chains drawn from one sample of a study of CD8 T cells in ankylosing spondylitis. TCRdb processed the 5' RACE reads anew with MiXCR; each CDR3 protein has one entry. The top ten clones hold about 15% of a sample with roughly 160,000 distinct CDR3 sequences, 9.8% of them seen once. The specimen sequenced was blood, either unsorted or a sorted T cell fraction (not recorded which). The receptors originated from a female donor with ankylosing spondylitis or in good health (not recorded which). The CDR3 runs from the conserved cysteine through the conserved F or W. The D gene is left open where the match is weak. The listing skips clone size in some rows; elsewhere it reads once, few, many or a size class.

cdr3_length | clone_size | d_call | j_call | v_call | cdr3_aa | cdr3_nt
13 | NA | NA | TRBJ2-7 | TRBV6-2/TRBV6-3 | CASSSDRTYEQYF | TGTGCCAGCAGTTCAGACAGGACCTACGAGCAGTACTTC
13 | once | NA | TRBJ2-3 | TRBV2 | CASSALGQDVQYF | TGTGCCAGCAGTGCATTAGGACAAGATGTGCAGTATTTT
15 | NA | NA | TRBJ2-5 | TRBV9 | CASSVEGNVGETQYF | TGTGCCAGCAGCGTAGAGGGGAATGTAGGAGAGACCCAGTACTTC
13 | NA | NA | TRBJ1-5 | TRBV20-1 | CSASGGGKQPQHF | TGCAGTGCTAGCGGTGGGGGAAAACAGCCCCAGCATTTT
12 | few | NA | TRBJ1-5 | TRBV27 | CASSLLGQPQHF | TGTGCCAGCAGTTTATTGGGGCAGCCCCAGCATTTT
12 | many | NA | TRBJ2-3 | TRBV7-2 | CASSDSGDTQYF | TGTGCCAGCAGCGATAGCGGAGATACGCAGTATTTT
15 | few | NA | TRBJ1-1 | TRBV6-2/TRBV6-3 | CASSYPSGANTEAFF | TGTGCCAGCAGTTACCCCTCAGGGGCGAACACTGAAGCTTTCTTT
14 | few | TRBD2 | TRBJ2-3 | TRBV11-2 | CASSLVSGGDTQYF | TGTGCCAGCAGCTTAGTTAGCGGGGGGGATACGCAGTATTTT
15 | NA | TRBD1 | TRBJ2-3 | TRBV5-1 | CASSLTGTATDTQYF | TGCGCCAGCAGCCTAACCGGGACAGCCACAGATACGCAGTATTTT
17 | NA | TRBD2 | TRBJ2-3 | TRBV7-2 | CASSTTGASGGTDTQYF | TGTGCCAGCAGTACGACTGGGGCTAGCGGGGGTACAGATACGCAGTATTTT
12 | few | TRBD1 | TRBJ2-4 | TRBV20-1 | CSARTGQNIQYF | TGCAGTGCGCGGACAGGTCAAAACATTCAGTACTTC
12 | many | NA | TRBJ2-2 | TRBV4-2 | CASSQEVRELFF | TGTGCCAGCAGCCAGGAGGTCCGGGAGCTGTTTTTT
16 | NA | TRBD1 | TRBJ2-5 | TRBV28 | CASSLGLGTGQETQYF | TGTGCCAGCAGTTTAGGATTGGGGACAGGACAAGAGACCCAGTACTTC
13 | NA | NA | TRBJ2-7 | TRBV29-1 | CSVVGRDTYEQYF | TGCAGCGTTGTTGGGCGGGATACCTACGAGCAGTACTTC
11 | few | NA | TRBJ2-1 | TRBV6-2/TRBV6-3 | CASRLQFEQFF | TGTGCCAGCAGACTACAGTTTGAGCAGTTCTTC
16 | few | TRBD2 | TRBJ2-7 | TRBV7-9 | CASSLRTSCWHDEQYF | TGTGCCAGCAGCTTGAGGACTAGCTGCTGGCACGACGAGCAGTACTTC
13 | few | NA | TRBJ2-7 | TRBV30 | CAWSGADPYEQYF | TGTGCCTGGAGCGGAGCGGACCCCTACGAGCAGTACTTC
10 | many | NA | TRBJ2-2 | TRBV6-2/TRBV6-3 | CASFNGELFF | TGTGCCAGCTTCAACGGGGAGCTGTTTTTT
15 | few | NA | TRBJ2-1 | TRBV2 | CASSEEGTSYNEQFF | TGTGCCAGCAGTGAAGAAGGTACCTCCTACAATGAGCAGTTCTTC
15 | few | TRBD1 | TRBJ2-7 | TRBV5-1 | CASSSGTGGNYEQYF | TGCGCCAGCAGTTCCGGGACAGGGGGCAACTACGAGCAGTACTTC
15 | NA | NA | TRBJ2-7 | TRBV6-1 | CASSEGAPLVYEQYF | TGTGCCAGCAGTGAAGGGGCCCCTCTGGTTTACGAGCAGTACTTC
13 | few | NA | TRBJ1-1 | TRBV9 | CASSPPLGTEAFF | TGTGCCAGCAGCCCCCCGCTGGGAACTGAAGCTTTCTTT
15 | few | NA | TRBJ2-1 | TRBV30 | CAWSGLGGSYNEQFF | TGTGCCTGGAGTGGACTCGGCGGCTCCTACAATGAGCAGTTCTTC
14 | NA | NA | TRBJ2-7 | TRBV27 | CASSLVGPSYEQYF | TGTGCCAGCAGTTTAGTAGGCCCCTCCTACGAGCAGTACTTC
18 | NA | TRBD2 | TRBJ2-7 | TRBV9 | CASSASSTRTSGLHEQYF | TGTGCCAGCAGCGCTTCCTCCACCCGGACTAGCGGACTCCACGAGCAGTACTTC
14 | NA | TRBD2 | TRBJ2-1 | TRBV7-6 | CASSHSGRHNEQFF | TGTGCCAGCAGTCATAGCGGGAGACACAATGAGCAGTTCTTC
16 | once | NA | TRBJ2-7 | TRBV27 | CASKPGRKFPGYEQYF | TGTGCCAGCAAGCCAGGACGAAAATTCCCTGGCTACGAGCAGTACTTC
15 | many | NA | TRBJ1-2 | TRBV4-3 | CASSQEEDRYYGYTF | TGCGCCAGCAGCCAAGAGGAAGACCGTTACTATGGCTACACCTTC
13 | many | NA | TRBJ1-1 | TRBV12-3/TRBV12-4 | CASSFGGGTEAFF | TGTGCCAGCAGTTTTGGGGGAGGGACTGAAGCTTTCTTT
14 | few | TRBD1 | TRBJ2-1 | TRBV7-9 | CASSSTGIYNEQFF | TGTGCCAGCAGCTCGACAGGGATTTACAATGAGCAGTTCTTC
14 | NA | NA | TRBJ1-3 | TRBV7-2 | CASSPEGSGNTIYF | TGTGCCAGCAGCCCAGAGGGCTCTGGAAACACCATATATTTT
15 | NA | NA | TRBJ1-1 | TRBV28 | CASSFASRAYTEAFF | TGTGCCAGCAGTTTCGCGAGCAGGGCCTACACTGAAGCTTTCTTT
16 | NA | TRBD2 | TRBJ2-1 | TRBV14 | CASSQESGGPGDEQFF | TGTGCCAGCAGCCAAGAGTCGGGAGGGCCGGGGGATGAGCAGTTCTTC
17 | many | NA | TRBJ1-2 | TRBV2 | CASSEPQGQPVLYGYTF | TGTGCCAGCAGTGAGCCCCAAGGACAGCCGGTTCTCTATGGCTACACCTTC
14 | many | NA | TRBJ2-3 | TRBV15 | CATSGGVRTDTQYF | TGTGCCACCAGCGGGGGAGTAAGGACAGATACGCAGTATTTT
15 | few | NA | TRBJ2-1 | TRBV4-3 | CASSQGTGVDDEQFF | TGCGCCAGCAGCCAAGGCACGGGAGTGGATGATGAGCAGTTCTTC
14 | few | NA | TRBJ2-5 | TRBV27 | CASSLSGAVETQYF | TGTGCCAGCAGTTTATCAGGGGCCGTGGAGACCCAGTACTTC
14 | NA | NA | TRBJ2-7 | TRBV20-1 | CSAPGLNHAYEQYF | TGCAGTGCGCCGGGACTTAATCACGCCTACGAGCAGTACTTC
13 | NA | NA | TRBJ2-7 | TRBV20-1 | CSAEPGQSYEQYF | TGCAGTGCCGAGCCGGGGCAGTCCTACGAGCAGTACTTC
14 | NA | NA | TRBJ1-1 | TRBV20-1 | CSATAGGAPTEAFF | TGCAGTGCCACAGCTGGGGGGGCTCCCACTGAAGCTTTCTTT
17 | many | TRBD2 | TRBJ2-3 | TRBV12-3/TRBV12-4 | CASSVGLAGVQDDTQYF | TGTGCCAGCAGTGTGGGACTAGCGGGAGTTCAGGACGATACGCAGTATTTT
17 | NA | TRBD2 | TRBJ2-5 | TRBV20-1 | CSALEYTSGPTQETQYF | TGCAGTGCCTTGGAATATACTAGCGGGCCAACCCAAGAGACCCAGTACTTC
14 | NA | NA | TRBJ2-2 | TRBV9 | CASSVNGGGGELFF | TGTGCCAGCAGCGTGAACGGGGGTGGCGGGGAGCTGTTTTTT
15 | NA | NA | TRBJ2-3 | TRBV2 | CAARPIGTDTDTQYF | TGTGCCGCCCGCCCCATCGGGACCGACACAGATACGCAGTATTTT
12 | NA | NA | TRBJ2-7 | TRBV6-2/TRBV6-3 | CASSYGPNEQYF | TGTGCCAGCAGTTACGGTCCCAACGAGCAGTACTTC
13 | many | TRBD1 | TRBJ2-1 | TRBV29-1 | CSPGGNSYNEQFF | TGCAGCCCAGGGGGAAACTCCTACAATGAGCAGTTCTTC